Following are 8 T cell receptor beta chains from one sample sequenced in a study of T cells in Graves' hyperthyroidism and ophthalmopathy. The source material, RNA transcripts, was used to amplify TCR beta CDR3 regions. Researchers ran a first-round RT-PCR on the TCR CDR3 using the HTBI primer set. MiXCR was run by TCRdb on the multiplex PCR reads, yielding one entry per CDR3 protein. The table lists about 360,000 distinct CDR3 sequences, 13% of them singletons. Sequenced: blood. All receptors come from a man between 25 and 39 years old with Graves' hyperthyroidism that later progressed to Graves' ophthalmopathy.

The chain carries TRBV27 and TRBJ1-5, with D possibly TRBD1 on 6 matching bases. Trimming stripped 5 bases from V and 6 bases from J, with 14 bases between. Per the germline V gene, CDR1 is MNHEY and CDR2 is SMNVEV (reference sequence). CDR3 size: 14 residues. CDR3 sequence: CASSPTGRAQPQHF. The CDR3 DNA reads TGTGCCAGCAGTCCCACAGGGAGGGCTCAGCCCCAGCATTTT.

The chain couples TRBV13 to TRBJ2-7; possibly TRBD1 or TRBD2 for D (5 bases each). In germline, CDR1 is PRHDT, CDR2 FYEKMQ (reference sequence). CDR3 length equals 13 residues. The V gene lost 4 bases and the J gene lost 3 bases, with 10 bases spanning the gap. The DNA of the CDR3 is TGTGCCAGCAGCTCCGGGGCCGACTACGAGCAGTACTTC. Protein sequence: CASSSGADYEQYF. Complete variable domain (other parts from reference TRBV13 and TRBJ2-7): AAGVIQSPRHLIKEKRETATLKCYPIPRHDTVYWYQQGPGQDPQFLISFYEKMQSDKGSIPDRFSAQQFSDYHSELNMSSLELGDSALYFCASSSGADYEQYFGPGTRLTVT.

The chain joins TRBV9 to TRBJ2-5, with D possibly matching TRBD2 (6 bases). The CDR3 is made up of 16 amino acids. The germline CDR1 and CDR2 sequences are SGDLS and YYNGEE. Trimming cost V 0 bases and J 5 bases, with 17 bases left between them. As DNA, the CDR3 is TGTGCCAGCAGCGTAGAGGAGGGTCTCGGGGTTGAGACCCAGTACTTC. This gives the protein CASSVEEGLGVETQYF.

This clonotype was seen repeatedly, ten times or more. V is TRBV7-2 and J is TRBJ2-7, with TRBD2 matching 7 bases. CDR1 SGHTA and CDR2 FQGNSA come from the germline V gene. The V segment lost 1 base and the J segment 4 bases; nucleotides outside the gene matches: 4. The CDR3 consists of 14 residues. In DNA form, the CDR3 reads TGTGCCAGCAGCTTAGACGGGGGGTTTTACGAGCAGTACTTC. It yields the protein CASSLDGGFYEQYF.

The CDR3 DNA reads as TGCAGCGTTGGGGCGAGCGGGGTTGAAAAACTGTTTTTT. It translates to CSVGASGVEKLFF. This chain links TRBV29-1 with TRBJ1-4; D is unresolved. Germline-derived CDR1 and CDR2 are SQVTM and ANQGSEA. Trimming left V 4 bases short and J 7 bases short, with 13 bases between. This CDR3 region has 13 residues.

Notes on this clonotype: One end of the junction is discordant with germline, which a read error may explain. The J gene is TRBJ1-5, the V gene TRBV6-4; D not certain. Germline loops: CDR1 MRHNA, CDR2 SNTAGT. The CDR3 is 9 residues long. For the CDR3, the DNA is TGTGCCAGCAGTGAATCCAAGGATTTT. Protein product: CASSESKDF.

This clonotype was seen many times. V and J are TRBV2 and TRBJ1-6; D possibly corresponds to TRBD1 (6 bases). Germline V gene lookup returns CDR1 SNHLY and CDR2 FYNNEI. Trimming pared 5 bases from V and 5 bases from J, leaving 13 bases between. CDR3 length equals 15 residues. The chain's CDR3 is CASSFSGQHNSPLHF. CDR3 nucleotides: TGTGCCAGCAGTTTTTCTGGACAGCATAATTCACCCCTCCACTTT. The full variable domain, completed using reference TRBV2 and TRBJ1-6, is EPEVTQTPSHQVTQMGQEVILRCVPISNHLYFYWYRQILGQKVEFLVSFYNNEISEKSEIFDDQFSVERPDGSNFTLKIRSTKLEDSAMYFCASSFSGQHNSPLHFGNGTRLTVT.

This clonotype was recorded many times. This chain links TRBV12-3 or TRBV12-4 with TRBJ1-3; unclear D gene. The CDR3 spans 13 residues. V was clipped by 7 bases and J by 1 base, with 8 bases between them. This CDR3 is CASTPESGNTIYF. CDR3 nucleotide sequence: TGTGCCAGCACCCCGGAGTCTGGAAACACCATATATTTT.